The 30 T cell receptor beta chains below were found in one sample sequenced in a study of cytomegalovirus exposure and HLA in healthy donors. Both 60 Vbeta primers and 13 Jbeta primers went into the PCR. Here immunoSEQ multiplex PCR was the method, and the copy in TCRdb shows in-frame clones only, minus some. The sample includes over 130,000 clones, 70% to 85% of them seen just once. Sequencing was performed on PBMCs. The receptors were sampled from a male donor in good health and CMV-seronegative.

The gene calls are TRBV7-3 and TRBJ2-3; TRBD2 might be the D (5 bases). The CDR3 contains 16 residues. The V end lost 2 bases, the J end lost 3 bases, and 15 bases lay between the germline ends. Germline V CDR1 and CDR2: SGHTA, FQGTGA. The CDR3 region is CASSLWSREGTDTQYF. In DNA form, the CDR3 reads TGTGCCAGCAGCTTATGGTCGCGAGAGGGTACAGATACGCAGTATTTT.

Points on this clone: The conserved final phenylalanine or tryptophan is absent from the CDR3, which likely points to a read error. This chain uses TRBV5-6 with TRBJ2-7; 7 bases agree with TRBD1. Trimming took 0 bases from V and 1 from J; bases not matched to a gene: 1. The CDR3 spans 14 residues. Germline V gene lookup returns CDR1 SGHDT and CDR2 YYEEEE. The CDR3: CASSLGDSSYEQYL. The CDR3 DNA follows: TGTGCCAGCAGCTTGGGGGACAGTTCCTACGAGCAGTACCTC.

This CDR3 is CASSSDGELTEAFF. DNA for the CDR3: TGTGCCAGTAGTTCCGACGGAGAACTCACTGAAGCTTTCTTT. The chain combines TRBV19 with TRBJ1-1; D unresolved. From germline, CDR1 is LNHDA and CDR2 SQIVND (reference sequence). V shed 5 bases and J shed 4 bases, with 14 bases lying between them. The CDR3 length is 14 residues.

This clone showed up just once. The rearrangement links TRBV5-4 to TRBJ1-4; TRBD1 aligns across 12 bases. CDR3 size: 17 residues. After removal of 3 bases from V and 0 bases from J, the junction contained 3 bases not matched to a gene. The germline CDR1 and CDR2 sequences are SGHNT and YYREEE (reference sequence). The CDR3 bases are TGTGCCAGCAGCTGGGGACAGGGGGCCGCAACTAATGAAAAACTGTTTTTT. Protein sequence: CASSWGQGAATNEKLFF.

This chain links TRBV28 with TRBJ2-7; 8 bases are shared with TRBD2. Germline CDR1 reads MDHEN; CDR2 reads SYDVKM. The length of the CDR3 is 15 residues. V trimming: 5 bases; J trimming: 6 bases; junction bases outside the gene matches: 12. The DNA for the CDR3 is TGTGCCAGCAGTCCCCCTCCCGGGACTAGACGCGAGCAGTACTTC. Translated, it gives CASSPPPGTRREQYF.

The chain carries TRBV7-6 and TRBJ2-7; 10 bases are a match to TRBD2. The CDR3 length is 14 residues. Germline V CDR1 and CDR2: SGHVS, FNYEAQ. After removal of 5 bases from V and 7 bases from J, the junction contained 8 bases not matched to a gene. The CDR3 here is CASSQVAGGGEQYF. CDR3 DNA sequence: TGTGCCAGCAGCCAGGTAGCGGGAGGAGGAGAGCAGTACTTC.

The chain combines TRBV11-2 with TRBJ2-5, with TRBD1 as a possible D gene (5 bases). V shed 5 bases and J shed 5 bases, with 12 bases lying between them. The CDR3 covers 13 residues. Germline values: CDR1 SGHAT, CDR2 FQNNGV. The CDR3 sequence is CASSTQGWETQYF. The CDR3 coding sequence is TGTGCCAGCAGCACCCAGGGTTGGGAGACCCAGTACTTC.

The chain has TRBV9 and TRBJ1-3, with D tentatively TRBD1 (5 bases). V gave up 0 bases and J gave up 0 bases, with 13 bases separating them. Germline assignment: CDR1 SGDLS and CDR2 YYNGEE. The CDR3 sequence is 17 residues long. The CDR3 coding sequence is TGTGCCAGCAGCGTAGAATTAGGGGCCCGCTCTGGAAACACCATATATTTT. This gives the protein CASSVELGARSGNTIYF.

CDR3 in amino acids: CASSAKTTYEQYF. DNA for the CDR3: TGTGCCAGTAGTGCGAAGACAACCTACGAGCAGTACTTC. The chain is built from TRBV19 and TRBJ2-7; D gene uncertain. Trimming left V 5 bases short and J 2 bases short, with 10 bases between. CDR1 and CDR2 (germline): LNHDA, SQIVND (reference sequence). CDR3 length equals 13 residues.

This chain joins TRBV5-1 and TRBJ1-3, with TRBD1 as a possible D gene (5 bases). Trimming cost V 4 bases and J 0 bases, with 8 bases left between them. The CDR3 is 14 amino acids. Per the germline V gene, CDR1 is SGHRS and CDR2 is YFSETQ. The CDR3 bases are TGCGCCAGCAGCCAGGACACCTCTGGAAACACCATATATTTT. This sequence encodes CASSQDTSGNTIYF. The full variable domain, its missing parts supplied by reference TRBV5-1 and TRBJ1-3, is KAGVTQTPRYLIKTRGQQVTLSCSPISGHRSVSWYQQTPGQGLQFLFEYFSETQRNKGNFPGRFSGRQFSNSRSEMNVSTLELGDSALYLCASSQDTSGNTIYFGEGSWLTVV.

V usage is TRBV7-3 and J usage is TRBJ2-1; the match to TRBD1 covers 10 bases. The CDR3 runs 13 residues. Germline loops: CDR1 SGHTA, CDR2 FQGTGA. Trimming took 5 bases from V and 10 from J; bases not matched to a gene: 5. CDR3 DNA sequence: TGTGCCAGCAGCACGGGACAGGGGTCCGAGCAGTTCTTC. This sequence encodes CASSTGQGSEQFF.

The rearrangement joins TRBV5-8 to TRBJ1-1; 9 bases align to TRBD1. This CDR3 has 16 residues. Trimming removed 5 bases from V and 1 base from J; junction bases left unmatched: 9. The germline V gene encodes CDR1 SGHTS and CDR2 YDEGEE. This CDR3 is CASSRDGTGRNTEAFF. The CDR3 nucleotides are TGTGCCAGCAGTCGCGATGGGACAGGGAGGAACACTGAAGCTTTCTTT.

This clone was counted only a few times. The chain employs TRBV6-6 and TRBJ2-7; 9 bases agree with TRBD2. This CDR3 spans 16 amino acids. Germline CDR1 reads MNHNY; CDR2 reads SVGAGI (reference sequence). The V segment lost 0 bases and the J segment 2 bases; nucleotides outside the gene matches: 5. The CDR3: CASSYSGSGSPYEQYF. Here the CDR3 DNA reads TGTGCCAGCAGTTACTCGGGTAGCGGGAGCCCCTACGAGCAGTACTTC.

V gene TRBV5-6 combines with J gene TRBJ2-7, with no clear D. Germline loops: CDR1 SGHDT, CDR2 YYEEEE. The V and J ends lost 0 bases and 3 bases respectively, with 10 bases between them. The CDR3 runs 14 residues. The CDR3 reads CASSLGGTLYEQYF. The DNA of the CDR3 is TGTGCCAGCAGCTTGGGCGGTACTCTCTACGAGCAGTACTTC.

CDR3 sequence (DNA): TGCGCCAGCAGCCCCGGGACAGGGGGCCCAAGCGCTGAAGCTTTCTTT. Amino acids: CASSPGTGGPSAEAFF. The chain links TRBV4-3 to TRBJ1-1; TRBD1 agrees at 12 bases. The CDR3 length is 16 residues. The germline V gene has CDR1 LGHNA and CDR2 YSLEER. V lost 4 bases to trimming and J lost 6 bases; unmatched junction nucleotides: 9.

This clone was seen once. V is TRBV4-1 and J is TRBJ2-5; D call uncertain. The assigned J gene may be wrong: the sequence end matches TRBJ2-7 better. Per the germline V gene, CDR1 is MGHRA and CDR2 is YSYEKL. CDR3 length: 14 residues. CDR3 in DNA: TGCGCCAGCAGCCCTTTCCCCGACTCCTACGAGCAGTACTTC. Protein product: CASSPFPDSYEQYF.

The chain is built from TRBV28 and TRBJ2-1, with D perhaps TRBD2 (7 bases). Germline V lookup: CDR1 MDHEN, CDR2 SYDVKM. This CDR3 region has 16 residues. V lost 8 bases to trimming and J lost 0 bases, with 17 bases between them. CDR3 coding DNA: TGTGCCAGCCGCGGGGGCGGGCTGAGCTCCTACAATGAGCAGTTCTTC. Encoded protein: CASRGGGLSSYNEQFF.

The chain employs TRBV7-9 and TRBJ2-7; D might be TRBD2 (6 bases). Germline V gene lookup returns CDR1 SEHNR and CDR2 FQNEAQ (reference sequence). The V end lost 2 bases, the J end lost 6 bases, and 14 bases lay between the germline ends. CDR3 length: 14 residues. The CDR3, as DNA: TGTGCCAGCAGCTTATTGTCGGGAGCTGGCGAGCAGTACTTC. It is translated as CASSLLSGAGEQYF.

The CDR3 DNA reads TGCGCCAGCAGCCAAAACTCGGGACATATTAGCAATCAGCCCCAGCATTTT. Translated, it gives CASSQNSGHISNQPQHF. V usage is TRBV4-1 and J usage is TRBJ1-5; D may be TRBD1 (6 bases). Trimming removed 2 bases from V and 0 bases from J, with 14 bases in between. The length of the CDR3 is 17 residues. Germline V CDR1 and CDR2: MGHRA, YSYEKL.

The CDR3 region has the DNA TGTGCCAGCAGCGTAGCTACAGGAATACGCACCGGGGAGCTGTTTTTT. Translating it yields CASSVATGIRTGELFF. V is TRBV9 and J is TRBJ2-2, with D maybe TRBD1 (5 bases). The CDR3 is 16 amino acids. CDR1 is SGDLS, CDR2 YYNGEE, per germline. Deletions cut 0 bases from V and 4 bases from J, with 13 bases between.

The CDR3 nucleotides read TGTGCCAGCAGCTTAGGTAGCGGGGAGCTGTTTTTT. Protein: CASSLGSGELFF. The gene calls are TRBV7-9 and TRBJ2-2; D not resolved. The germline gives CDR1 SEHNR, CDR2 FQNEAQ (reference sequence). Trimming pared 1 base from V and 7 bases from J, leaving 4 bases between. The CDR3 has 12 amino acids.

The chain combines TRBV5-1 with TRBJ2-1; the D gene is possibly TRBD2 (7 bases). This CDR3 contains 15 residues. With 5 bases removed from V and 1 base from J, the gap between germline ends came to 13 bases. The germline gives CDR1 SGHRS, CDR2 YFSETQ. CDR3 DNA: TGCGCCAGCAGGTCGGGGGGCCTTTCCTACAATGAGCAGTTCTTC. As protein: CASRSGGLSYNEQFF.

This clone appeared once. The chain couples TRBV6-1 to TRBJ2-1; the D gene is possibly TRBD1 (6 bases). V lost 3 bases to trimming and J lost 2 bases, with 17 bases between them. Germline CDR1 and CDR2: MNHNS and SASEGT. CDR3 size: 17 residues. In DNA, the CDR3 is TGTGCCAGCAGTGACGGGTTAATGGGACACCCCTACAATGAGCAGTTCTTC. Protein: CASSDGLMGHPYNEQFF.

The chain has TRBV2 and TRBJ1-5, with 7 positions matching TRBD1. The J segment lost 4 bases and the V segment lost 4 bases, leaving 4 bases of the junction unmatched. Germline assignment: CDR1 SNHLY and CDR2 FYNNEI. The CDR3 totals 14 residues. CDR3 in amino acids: CASSAQGPNQPQHF. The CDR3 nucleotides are TGTGCCAGCAGTGCACAGGGGCCTAATCAGCCCCAGCATTTT.

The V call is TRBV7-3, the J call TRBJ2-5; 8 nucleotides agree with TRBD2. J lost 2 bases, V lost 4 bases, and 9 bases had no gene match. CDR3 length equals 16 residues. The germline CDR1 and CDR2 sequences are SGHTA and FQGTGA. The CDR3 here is CASSSLSGVLQETQYF. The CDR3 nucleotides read TGTGCCAGCAGCTCTCTTAGCGGGGTATTGCAAGAGACCCAGTACTTC.

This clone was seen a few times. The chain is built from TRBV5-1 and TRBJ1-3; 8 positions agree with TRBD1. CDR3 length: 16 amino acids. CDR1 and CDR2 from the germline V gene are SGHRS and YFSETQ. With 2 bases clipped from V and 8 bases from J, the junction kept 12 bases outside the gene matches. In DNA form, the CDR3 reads TGCGCCAGCAGCTTTACAGGGGGGCTTGGGGAAGACACCATATATTTT. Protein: CASSFTGGLGEDTIYF.

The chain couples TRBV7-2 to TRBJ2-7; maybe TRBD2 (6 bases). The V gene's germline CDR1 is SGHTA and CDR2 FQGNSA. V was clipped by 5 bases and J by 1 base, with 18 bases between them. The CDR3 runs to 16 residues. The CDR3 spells CASSPGLAVISYEQYF. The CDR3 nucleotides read TGTGCCAGCAGCCCCGGGTTAGCGGTAATTTCCTACGAGCAGTACTTC. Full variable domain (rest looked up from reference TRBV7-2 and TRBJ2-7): GAGVSQSPSNKVTEKGKDVELRCDPISGHTALYWYRQSLGQGLEFLIYFQGNSAPDKSGLPSDRFSAERTGGSVSTLTIQRTQQEDSAVYLCASSPGLAVISYEQYFGPGTRLTVT.

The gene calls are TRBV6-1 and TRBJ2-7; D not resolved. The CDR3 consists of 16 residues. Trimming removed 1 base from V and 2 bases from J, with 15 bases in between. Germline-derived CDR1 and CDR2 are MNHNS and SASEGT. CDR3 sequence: CASSEGGYLPAYEQYF. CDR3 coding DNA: TGTGCCAGCAGTGAAGGAGGTTACCTACCCGCCTACGAGCAGTACTTC.

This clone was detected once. This CDR3 reads CATRSGTSGLYNEQFF. CDR3 nucleotides: TGTGCCACGAGATCCGGGACTAGCGGTTTGTACAATGAGCAGTTCTTC. This chain uses TRBV27 with TRBJ2-1, with 11 bases aligning to TRBD2. CDR1 and CDR2 from the germline V gene are MNHEY and SMNVEV (reference sequence). CDR3 length: 16 amino acids. V shed 10 bases, J shed 4 bases, and the junction held 12 bases outside the gene matches.

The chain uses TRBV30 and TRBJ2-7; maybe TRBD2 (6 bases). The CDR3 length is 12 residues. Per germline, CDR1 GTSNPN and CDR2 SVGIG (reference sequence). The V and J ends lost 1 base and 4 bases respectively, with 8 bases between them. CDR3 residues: CAWSGGVYEQYF. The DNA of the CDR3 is TGTGCCTGGAGTGGGGGGGTGTACGAGCAGTACTTC.